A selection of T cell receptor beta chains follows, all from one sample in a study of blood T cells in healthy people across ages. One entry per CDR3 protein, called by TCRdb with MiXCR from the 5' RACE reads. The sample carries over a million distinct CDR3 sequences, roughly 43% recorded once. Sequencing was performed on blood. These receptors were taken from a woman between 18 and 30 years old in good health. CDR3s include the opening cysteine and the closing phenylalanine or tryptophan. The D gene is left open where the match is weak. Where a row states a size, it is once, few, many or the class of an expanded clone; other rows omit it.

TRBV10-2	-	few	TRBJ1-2	TGCGCCAGCAGTGACATCACTGGAGGTTATGGCTACACCTTC	CASSDITGGYGYTF
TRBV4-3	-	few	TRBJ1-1	TGCGCCAGCAGCTTAGGACGGCGGATGAACACTGAAGCTTTCTTT	CASSLGRRMNTEAFF
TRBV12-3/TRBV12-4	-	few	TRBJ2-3	TGTGCCAGCAGTTTGGAAAGCGTAGGAACAGATACGCAGTATTTT	CASSLESVGTDTQYF
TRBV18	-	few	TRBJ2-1	TGTGCCAGCTCACCAAAGGCAGGGAACAATGAGCAGTTCTTC	CASSPKAGNNEQFF
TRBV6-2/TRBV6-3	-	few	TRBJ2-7	TGTGCCAGCAGTTACTCTGGGGGAATTAGGTCCTACGAGCAGTACTTC	CASSYSGGIRSYEQYF
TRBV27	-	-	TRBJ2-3	TGTGCCAGCAGTTTCGAAGTTAGCACAGATACGCAGTATTTT	CASSFEVSTDTQYF
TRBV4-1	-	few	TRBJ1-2	TGCGCCAGCAGGGGCCAGGGAGGCTACACCTTC	CASRGQGGYTF
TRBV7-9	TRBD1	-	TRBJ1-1	TGTGCCAGCAGCTTAGGAAGGGGGCCTGAAGCTTTCTTT	CASSLGRGPEAFF
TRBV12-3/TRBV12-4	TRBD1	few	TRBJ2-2	TGTGCCAGCAGTTTGGGGACAGGGGGGGCCGGGGAGCTGTTTTTT	CASSLGTGGAGELFF
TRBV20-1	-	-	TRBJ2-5	TGCAGTGCTAGAGGACGAAGCGGACACCAAGAGACCCAGTACTTC	CSARGRSGHQETQYF
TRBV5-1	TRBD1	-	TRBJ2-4	TGCGCCAGCGGAAGAACAGGGGACAATGAGCAGTACTTC	CASGRTGDNEQYF
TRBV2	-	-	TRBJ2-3	TGTGCCAGCAGTGAATCCTTTATCACAGATACGCAGTATTTT	CASSESFITDTQYF
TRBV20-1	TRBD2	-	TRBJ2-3	TGCAGTGCTAGAGTCCTCCGACTAGCGGGAACTAGCACAGATACGCAGTATTTT	CSARVLRLAGTSTDTQYF
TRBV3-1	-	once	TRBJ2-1	TGTGCCAGCAGCCACGTAGCCAGCGGACCCAAGCGCAATGAGCAGTTCTTC	CASSHVASGPKRNEQFF
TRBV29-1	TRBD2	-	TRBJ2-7	TGCAGCGTTGTGGGGACTAGCGGTCCCTACGAGCAGTACTTC	CSVVGTSGPYEQYF
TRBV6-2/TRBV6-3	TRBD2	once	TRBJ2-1	TGTACCAGCAGTTACCTGACTAGCGGGACTGAGCAGTTCTTC	CTSSYLTSGTEQFF
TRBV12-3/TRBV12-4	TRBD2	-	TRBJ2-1	TGTGCCAGCCGAACAAACGTAGCTAGCGGGAGCTCTAATGAGCAGTTCTTC	CASRTNVASGSSNEQFF
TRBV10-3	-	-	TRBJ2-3	TGTGCCATCAGCTTTGGGTCAGATACGCAGTATTTT	CAISFGSDTQYF
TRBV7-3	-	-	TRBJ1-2	TGTGCCAGCAGCTTAACAGCTAACGCCGGTCCTGAGGGCTACACCTTC	CASSLTANAGPEGYTF
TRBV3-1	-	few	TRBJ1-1	TGTGCCAGCAGCCCCAAAATGGGAGGGCTTGAAGCTTTCTTT	CASSPKMGGLEAFF
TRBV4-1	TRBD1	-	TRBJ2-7	TGCGCCAGCAGCCACGTTCGGGACAGCTCCTACTATGAGCAGTACTTC	CASSHVRDSSYYEQYF
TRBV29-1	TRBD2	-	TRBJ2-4	TGCAGCGTTGAAGAGAGGCTAGCGGGAGGCAACATTCAGTACTTC	CSVEERLAGGNIQYF
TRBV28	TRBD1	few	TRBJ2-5	TGTGCCAGCAGTTTATGGGGACAGGGGATAGCAACAGAGACCCAGTACTTC	CASSLWGQGIATETQYF
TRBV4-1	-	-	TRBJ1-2	TGCGCCAGCAGCCAGAACCCTCCAGGGGCAGGTAACTATGGCTACACCTTC	CASSQNPPGAGNYGYTF
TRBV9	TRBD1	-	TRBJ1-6	TGTGCCAGCAGCTTCAATGGACAGGGGGATTCACCCCTCCACTTT	CASSFNGQGDSPLHF
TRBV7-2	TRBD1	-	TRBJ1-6	TGTGCCAGCAGCCAAAGGACAGGGGGAAATTCACCCCTCCACTTT	CASSQRTGGNSPLHF
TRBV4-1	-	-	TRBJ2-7	TGCGCTAGTGGCCCCCCGCGAATCGACGAGCAGTACTTC	CASGPPRIDEQYF
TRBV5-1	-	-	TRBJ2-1	TGCGCCAGCAGCTTCCCCCACCAGTTGGATGAGCAGTTCTTC	CASSFPHQLDEQFF